This is a list of T cell receptor beta chains from one sample in a study of blood T cell repertoires in COVID-19. The data were produced by immunoSEQ multiplex PCR, yet TCRdb's version contains in-frame clones alone and is incomplete. The table includes about 360,000 clones, roughly 86% detected once. The specimen was peripheral blood. These receptors were collected from a human donor in a cohort sampled during active COVID-19. Each CDR3 is given with its conserved first and last residue. A D gene is named only where the DNA matches it firmly. The listing skips clone size in some rows; elsewhere it reads once, few, many or a size class.

CDR3	DNA	V	J	length	size	D
CASRGTGTNQPQHF	TGTGCCAGCAGAGGGACAGGGACGAATCAGCCCCAGCATTTT	TRBV6-5	TRBJ1-5	14	NA	TRBD1
CATSRQTTNEKLFF	TGTGCCACCAGCAGACAGACAACTAATGAAAAACTGTTTTTT	TRBV15	TRBJ1-4	14	NA	NA
CASSLVGLAGGRLRNEQFF	TGTGCCAGCAGCTTAGTGGGGCTAGCGGGAGGGAGATTGAGGAATGAGCAGTTCTTC	TRBV7-6	TRBJ2-1	19	NA	TRBD2
CASSLEAGGNSPLHF	TGCGCCAGCAGCTTGGAGGCTGGGGGGAATTCACCCCTCCACTTT	TRBV5-1	TRBJ1-6	15	NA	NA
CASSLAALQDGYTF	TGCGCCAGCAGCTTGGCAGCCTTACAGGATGGCTACACCTTC	TRBV5-1	TRBJ1-2	14	NA	NA
CASSYSGEPNEKLFF	TGTGCCAGCAGTTACTCCGGGGAACCTAATGAAAAACTGTTTTTT	TRBV6-5	TRBJ1-4	15	NA	NA
CASSLDRAAPNYGYTF	TGTGCCAGCTCCCTCGACAGGGCAGCACCCAACTATGGCTACACCTTC	TRBV18	TRBJ1-2	16	NA	TRBD1
CASSSRTSGDNYNEQFF	TGCGCCAGCAGCTCGCGGACTAGCGGAGACAACTACAATGAGCAGTTCTTC	TRBV5-1	TRBJ2-1	17	NA	TRBD2
CASSITTSGSYEQYF	TGTGCCAGTAGTATTACGACTAGCGGGAGCTACGAGCAGTACTTC	TRBV19	TRBJ2-7	15	NA	TRBD2
CASSFGTLMNTEAFF	TGTGCCAGCAGCTTCGGGACACTCATGAACACTGAAGCTTTCTTT	TRBV7-3	TRBJ1-1	15	few	NA
CASSLGGLTGSDTQYF	TGTGCCAGCAGCTTGGGGGGCTTAACAGGGTCAGATACGCAGTATTTT	TRBV5-4	TRBJ2-3	16	NA	NA
CASSFLGQGRAKNIQYF	TGTGCCAGTAGTTTCCTCGGACAGGGGAGGGCCAAAAACATTCAGTACTTC	TRBV19	TRBJ2-4	17	NA	TRBD1
CASSPQGAGGSFLGEQFF	TGTGCCAGCAGTCCACAAGGAGCGGGAGGAAGCTTTCTTGGGGAGCAGTTCTTC	TRBV6-6	TRBJ2-1	18	few	TRBD2
CASSLSGNTEAFF	TGTGCCAGCAGCTTATCAGGGAACACTGAAGCTTTCTTT	TRBV7-8	TRBJ1-1	13	NA	NA
CASSLPIGGGGRHEQYF	TGTGCCAGCAGTTTACCGATTGGGGGAGGGGGGAGACACGAGCAGTACTTC	TRBV28	TRBJ2-7	17	NA	NA
CASKGVTEAFF	TGTGCCAGCAAAGGGGTGACTGAAGCTTTCTTT	TRBV27	TRBJ1-1	11	NA	NA
CASTHIDSFTYEQYF	TGTGCCAGCACCCATATCGACTCTTTCACCTACGAGCAGTACTTC	TRBV2	TRBJ2-7	15	NA	NA
CASARRGTEAFF	TGTGCCAGCGCGAGGAGAGGCACTGAAGCTTTCTTT	TRBV6-5	TRBJ1-1	12	NA	NA
CASSYPPYSYNSPLHF	TGTGCCAGCAGTTACCCCCCCTACAGTTATAATTCACCCCTCCACTTT	TRBV6-5	TRBJ1-6	16	NA	NA
CASSSTRQDTEAFF	TGTGCCAGCAGCTCGACACGACAGGACACTGAAGCTTTCTTT	TRBV5-4	TRBJ1-1	14	NA	NA
CASSLAGNNYGYTF	TGCGCCAGCAGCTTGGCAGGGAATAACTATGGCTACACCTTC	TRBV5-1	TRBJ1-2	14	NA	NA
CATSDPGAYEQYF	TGTGCCACCAGTGATCCAGGGGCCTACGAGCAGTACTTC	TRBV24-1	TRBJ2-7	13	once	NA
CASSDYRLNTEAFF	TGTGCCAGCAGTGATTACAGGCTGAACACTGAAGCTTTCTTT	TRBV2	TRBJ1-1	14	NA	NA
CATSRELAGAGMELFF	TGTGCCACCAGCAGAGAACTAGCGGGGGCTGGCATGGAGCTGTTTTTT	TRBV15	TRBJ2-2	16	NA	TRBD2
CASSVAAGNTGELFF	TGTGCCAGCAGCGTAGCTGCAGGGAACACCGGGGAGCTGTTTTTT	TRBV9	TRBJ2-2	15	NA	NA
CASSQVRGGAGYTF	TGCGCCAGCAGCCAAGTCCGAGGGGGTGCTGGCTACACCTTC	TRBV4-1	TRBJ1-2	14	NA	NA
CASSLLGQGGYGYTF	TGTGCCAGCAGTTTACTCGGGCAGGGGGGCTATGGCTACACCTTC	TRBV6-5	TRBJ1-2	15	NA	TRBD1
CAWSGQGREKLFF	TGTGCCTGGAGTGGACAGGGACGTGAAAAACTGTTTTTT	TRBV30	TRBJ1-4	13	NA	TRBD1
CASSYRETLNNSPLHF	TGTGCCAGCAGTTACAGGGAAACCCTAAATAATTCACCCCTCCACTTT	TRBV2	TRBJ1-6	16	NA	NA
CASSPRTGGNTEAFF	TGTGCCAGCAGTCCTAGGACAGGGGGGAACACTGAAGCTTTCTTT	TRBV2	TRBJ1-1	15	NA	TRBD1
CASSIRGLAYSYEQYF	TGTGCCAGCAGTATCAGAGGACTAGCGTATTCCTACGAGCAGTACTTC	TRBV27	TRBJ2-7	16	few	TRBD2
CASRDRPEAFF	TGTGCCAGCAGGGACAGGCCTGAAGCTTTCTTT	TRBV2	TRBJ1-1	11	NA	TRBD1
CAWSVDRGEVKAFF	TGTGCCTGGAGTGTAGACAGGGGGGAGGTGAAGGCTTTCTTT	TRBV30	TRBJ1-1	14	NA	TRBD1
CASSLWTQGIGNQPQHF	TGTGCCAGCAGTCTCTGGACCCAGGGAATCGGCAATCAGCCCCAGCATTTT	TRBV28	TRBJ1-5	17	NA	NA
CASSPVTGDHTEAFF	TGTGCCAGTAGCCCGGTGACAGGGGATCACACTGAAGCTTTCTTT	TRBV19	TRBJ1-1	15	NA	TRBD1
CASSLDQGSEQYF	TGTGCCAGCAGCTTAGATCAGGGCAGCGAGCAGTACTTC	TRBV11-2	TRBJ2-7	13	NA	NA
CASSFHTGFPLSPLHF	TGTGCCAGCAGCTTCCATACAGGGTTTCCCCTTTCACCCCTCCACTTT	TRBV7-9	TRBJ1-6	16	NA	NA
CASSAAQLDTEQYF	TGTGCCAGCAGCGCCGCCCAACTAGATACCGAGCAGTACTTC	TRBV28	TRBJ2-7	14	NA	NA
CAWSRRISYNEQFF	TGTGCCTGGAGTCGGCGGATATCCTACAATGAGCAGTTCTTC	TRBV30	TRBJ2-1	14	NA	NA
CASSVQGRTDTQYF	TGTGCCAGCAGCGTGCAGGGGCGCACAGATACGCAGTATTTT	TRBV9	TRBJ2-3	14	NA	NA
CASSSGGSRTGQSGKLFF	TGTGCCAGCAGCTCCGGAGGGTCGCGGACAGGGCAGTCTGGAAAACTGTTTTTT	TRBV7-6	TRBJ1-4	18	NA	TRBD1
CASTPHRASEPREQYF	TGCGCCAGCACCCCGCACCGGGCTAGCGAGCCTCGCGAGCAGTACTTC	TRBV5-1	TRBJ2-7	16	NA	NA
CASSSRTGYYGYTF	TGTGCCAGCAGCAGCAGGACAGGGTACTATGGCTACACCTTC	TRBV5-4	TRBJ1-2	14	NA	TRBD1
CASSLRSNNQPQHF	TGTGCCAGCAGTTTACGGTCCAATAATCAGCCCCAGCATTTT	TRBV28	TRBJ1-5	14	NA	NA
CASSFPGAQYF	TGTGCCAGCAGTTTCCCAGGGGCGCAGTATTTT	TRBV28	TRBJ2-3	11	NA	NA
CASSQVPVEVAPDTQYF	TGTGCCAGCAGCCAAGTTCCGGTGGAGGTGGCCCCAGATACGCAGTATTTT	TRBV4-2	TRBJ2-3	17	NA	NA
CASSFVTLRDRRTGELFF	TGTGCCAGCAGCTTCGTCACCCTCCGGGACAGGCGCACCGGGGAGCTGTTTTTT	TRBV7-3	TRBJ2-2	18	NA	TRBD1
CASSVRLETYEQYF	TGCGCCAGCAGCGTCAGACTAGAAACCTACGAGCAGTACTTC	TRBV5-1	TRBJ2-7	14	NA	NA
CASSTRDFPHGELFF	TGCGCCAGCAGCACCCGGGACTTTCCTCACGGGGAGCTGTTTTTT	TRBV5-1	TRBJ2-2	15	NA	NA